This T cell receptor beta chain was identified during a study of blood T cell repertoires in COVID-19 (TCRdb year 2020). Background for the entire study: Samples covering the acute and convalescent phases of COVID-19 were provided by collaborators in the United States, Italy and Spain. The samples were drawn from two sources: the first 160 participants of the ongoing ImmuneRACE study, and 1,200 or so subjects contributed by 6 global collaborators. Nearly every sample came with metadata listing a de-identified subject ID, COVID-19 status, age in years and sex. Subjects who had been exposed to COVID-19, were actively infected with it, or had recovered from it provided the deeply sampled blood TCRbeta repertoires that made up the dataset. The prospective study material was composed of cDNA or gDNA derived from T cells, B-cell-depleted T cells, or PBMCs. The repertoires were released in a freely available public database intended as a resource for research on the immune response to SARS-CoV-2. Where available, HLA class I and class II types were obtained from metadata supplied by the sample provider rather than from assay-based typing. Overall study outcomes, separate from this receptor: Clinical and demographic metadata were provided uncurated, with the amount varying by source and participant.

The V end gives up 6 bases and the J end 1 base, leaving 4 bases in the junction not matched to a gene. Reading from cysteine to phenylalanine, the CDR3 counts 14 amino acids. Kept here is only the CDR3 DNA, which spans 42 bases and is read in frame from base 1. The germline V gene (reference sequence) sets CDR1 to LNHDA and CDR2 to SQIVND. Samples from volunteer blood donors who had recovered from COVID-19 were contributed by a second Seattle source. Collaborating institutions collected whole blood in K2EDTA tubes following their own protocols. For TCRbeta analysis, collaborators shipped samples as frozen whole blood, isolated PBMCs, or DNA extracted from either of those sample types. TCRbeta CDR3 regions were amplified from genomic DNA using the immunoSEQ Assay, a bias-controlled multiplex PCR. Turning to the authors' computational methods: The number of nucleated cells in each sample was estimated from the amplification of reference gene primers within the assay. To quantify the absolute abundance of each unique TCRbeta CDR3 rearrangement, sequence reads were collapsed and filtered. For each sample, productive Simpson clonality was calculated as the square root of Simpson's diversity index across productive rearrangements. Sourced from immuneACCESS, this table was stored by TCRdb with only in-frame sequences that have V and J called. A share of the clones is absent; for the studies checked, an unresolved V gene accounts for under half, and the remainder has no known explanation. That table is the source of V, J and clone size, and D and trimming were worked out from the DNA. The table for this sample lists some 280,000 clones; 89% of them were counted only once. The top ten clonotypes cover less than 1% of the sample.

Details on this clone: The target of this receptor is not known. Base-call qualities are not available, and no considerably larger clone is one nucleotide away. The sample contains more than one DNA sequence encoding this CDR3.

The rearrangement combines TRBV19 with TRBJ2-3, and 7 bases in between align with TRBD1. The sequenced sample was peripheral blood. The source is a woman aged 40 to 50 who had recovered from COVID-19. CDR3 region: CASSIGQGTDTQYF. The bases read TGTGCCAGTAGCATCGGACAGGGCACAGATACGCAGTATTTT.